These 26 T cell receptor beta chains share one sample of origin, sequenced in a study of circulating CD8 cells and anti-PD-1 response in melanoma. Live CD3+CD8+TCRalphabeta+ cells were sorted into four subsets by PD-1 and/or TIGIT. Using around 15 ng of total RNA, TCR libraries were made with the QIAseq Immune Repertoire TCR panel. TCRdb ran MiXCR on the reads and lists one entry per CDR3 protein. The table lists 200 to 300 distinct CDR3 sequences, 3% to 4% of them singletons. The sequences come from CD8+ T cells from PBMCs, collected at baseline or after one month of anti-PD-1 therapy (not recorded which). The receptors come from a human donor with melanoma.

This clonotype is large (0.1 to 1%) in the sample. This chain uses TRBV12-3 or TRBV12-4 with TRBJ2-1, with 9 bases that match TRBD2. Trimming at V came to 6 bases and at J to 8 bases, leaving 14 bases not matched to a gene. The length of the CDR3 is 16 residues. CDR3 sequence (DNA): TGTGCCAGCAGCCCTTTTAGCGGGGGCGCCGGGGATGAGCAGTTCTTC. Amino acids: CASSPFSGGAGDEQFF.

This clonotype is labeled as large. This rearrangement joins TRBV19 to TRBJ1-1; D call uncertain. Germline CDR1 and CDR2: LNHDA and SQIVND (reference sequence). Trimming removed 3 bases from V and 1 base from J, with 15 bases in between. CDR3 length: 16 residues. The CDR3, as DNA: TGTGCCAGTAGTATCCCCCTTCGGGATACGAACACTGAAGCTTTCTTT. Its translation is CASSIPLRDTNTEAFF.

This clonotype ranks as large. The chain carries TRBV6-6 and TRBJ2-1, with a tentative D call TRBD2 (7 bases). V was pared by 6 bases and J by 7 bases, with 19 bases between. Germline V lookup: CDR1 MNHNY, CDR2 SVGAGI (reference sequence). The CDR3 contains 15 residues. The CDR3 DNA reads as TGTGCCAGCAGCCCCTTCCCGGGGGGCCTAAATGAGCAGTTCTTC. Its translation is CASSPFPGGLNEQFF.

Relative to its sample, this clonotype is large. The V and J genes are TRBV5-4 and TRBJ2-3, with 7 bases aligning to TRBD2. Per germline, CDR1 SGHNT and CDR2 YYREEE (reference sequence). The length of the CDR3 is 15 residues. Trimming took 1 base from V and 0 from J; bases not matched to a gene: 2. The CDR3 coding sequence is TGTGCCAGCAGCTTGTGGGGGGGTAGCACAGATACGCAGTATTTT. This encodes CASSLWGGSTDTQYF.

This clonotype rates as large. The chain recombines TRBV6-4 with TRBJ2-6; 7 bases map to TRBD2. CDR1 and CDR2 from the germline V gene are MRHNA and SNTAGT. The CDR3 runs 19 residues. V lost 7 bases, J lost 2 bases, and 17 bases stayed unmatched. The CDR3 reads CASIPLPSGGSAGANVLTF. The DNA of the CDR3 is TGTGCCAGCATTCCACTTCCCTCGGGCGGGAGTGCTGGGGCCAACGTCCTGACTTTC.

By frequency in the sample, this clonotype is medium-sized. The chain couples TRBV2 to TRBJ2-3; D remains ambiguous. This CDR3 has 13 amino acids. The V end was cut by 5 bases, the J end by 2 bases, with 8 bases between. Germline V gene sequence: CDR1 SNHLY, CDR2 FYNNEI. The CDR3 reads CASSSSFTDTQYF. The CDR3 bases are TGTGCCAGCAGTTCGAGTTTCACAGATACGCAGTATTTT.

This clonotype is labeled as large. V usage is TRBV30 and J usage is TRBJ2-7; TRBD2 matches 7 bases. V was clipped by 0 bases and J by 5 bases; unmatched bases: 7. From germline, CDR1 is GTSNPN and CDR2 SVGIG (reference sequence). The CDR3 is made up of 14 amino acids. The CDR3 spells CAWSVAGPGDEQYF. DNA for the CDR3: TGTGCCTGGAGTGTAGCGGGACCCGGCGACGAGCAGTACTTC.

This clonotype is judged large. CDR3 sequence reads: CASSKTGFEDYGYTF. The CDR3 DNA reads as TGTGCCAGCAGCAAGACAGGGTTTGAGGACTATGGCTACACCTTC. V gene TRBV7-9 combines with J gene TRBJ1-2, with TRBD1 matching 7 bases. V dropped 5 bases and J dropped 3; count of bases not matched to a gene: 9. The germline CDR1 and CDR2 sequences are SEHNR and FQNEAQ (reference sequence). This CDR3 comprises 15 residues.

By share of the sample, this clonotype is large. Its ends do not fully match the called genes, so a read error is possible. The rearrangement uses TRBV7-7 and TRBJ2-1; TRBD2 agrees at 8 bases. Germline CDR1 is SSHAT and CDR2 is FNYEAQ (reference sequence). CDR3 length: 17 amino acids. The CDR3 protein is CASSLDSSGGSNNEQFF. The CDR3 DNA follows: TGTGCTAGCAGCTTAGACTCCTCGGGAGGGTCTAACAATGAGCAGTTCTTC.

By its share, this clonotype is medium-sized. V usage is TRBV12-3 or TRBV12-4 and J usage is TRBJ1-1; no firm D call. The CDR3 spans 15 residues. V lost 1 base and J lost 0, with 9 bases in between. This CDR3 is CASSLGDTMNTEAFF. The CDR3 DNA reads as TGTGCCAGCAGTTTAGGAGATACTATGAACACTGAAGCTTTCTTT.

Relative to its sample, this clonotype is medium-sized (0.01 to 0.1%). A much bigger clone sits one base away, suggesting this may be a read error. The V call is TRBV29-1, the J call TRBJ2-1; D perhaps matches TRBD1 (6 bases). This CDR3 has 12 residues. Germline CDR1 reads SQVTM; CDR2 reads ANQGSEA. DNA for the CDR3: TGCAGCGTTAAGGGACAATACAATGAGCAGTGCTTC. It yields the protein CSVKGQYNEQCF.

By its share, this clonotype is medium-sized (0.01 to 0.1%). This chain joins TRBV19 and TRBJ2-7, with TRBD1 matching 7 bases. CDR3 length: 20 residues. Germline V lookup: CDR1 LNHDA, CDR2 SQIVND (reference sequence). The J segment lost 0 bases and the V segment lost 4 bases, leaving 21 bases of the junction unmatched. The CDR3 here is CASSTELYHSGTESSYEQYF. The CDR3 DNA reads TGTGCCAGTAGTACCGAACTGTACCATTCCGGGACAGAGAGCTCCTACGAGCAGTACTTC.

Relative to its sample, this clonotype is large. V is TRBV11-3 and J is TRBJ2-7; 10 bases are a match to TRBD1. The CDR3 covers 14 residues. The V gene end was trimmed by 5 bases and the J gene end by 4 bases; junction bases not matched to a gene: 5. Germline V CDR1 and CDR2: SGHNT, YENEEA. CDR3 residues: CASSNRDRGYEQYF. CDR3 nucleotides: TGTGCCAGCAGCAACCGGGACAGGGGTTACGAGCAGTACTTC.

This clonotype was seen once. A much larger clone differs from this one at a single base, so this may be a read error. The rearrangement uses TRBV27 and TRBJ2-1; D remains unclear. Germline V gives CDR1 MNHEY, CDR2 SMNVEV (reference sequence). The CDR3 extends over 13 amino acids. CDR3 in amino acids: CASSRISYDEQFF. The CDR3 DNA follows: TGTGCCAGCAGTCGGATCTCCTACGATGAGCAGTTCTTC.

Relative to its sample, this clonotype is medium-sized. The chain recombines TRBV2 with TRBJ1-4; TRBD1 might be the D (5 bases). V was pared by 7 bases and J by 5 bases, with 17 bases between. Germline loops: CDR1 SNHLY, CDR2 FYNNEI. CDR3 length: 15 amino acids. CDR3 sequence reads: CASNPTGALNEKLFF. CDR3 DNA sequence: TGTGCCAGCAACCCGACCGGGGCGTTGAATGAAAAACTGTTTTTT.

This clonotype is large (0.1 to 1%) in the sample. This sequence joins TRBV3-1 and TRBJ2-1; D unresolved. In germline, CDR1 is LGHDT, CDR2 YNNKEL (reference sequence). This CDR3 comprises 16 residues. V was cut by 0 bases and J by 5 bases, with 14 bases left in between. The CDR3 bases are TGTGCCAGCAGCCAAGATGTTGGACCCCCGGACAATGAGCAGTTCTTC. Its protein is CASSQDVGPPDNEQFF.

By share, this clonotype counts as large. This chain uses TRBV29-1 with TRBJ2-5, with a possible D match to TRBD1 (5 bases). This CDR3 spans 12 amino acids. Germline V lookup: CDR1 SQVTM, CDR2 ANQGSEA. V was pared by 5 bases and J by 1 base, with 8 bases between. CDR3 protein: CSVRRAQETQYF. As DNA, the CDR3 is TGCAGCGTTCGCAGGGCCCAAGAGACCCAGTACTTC.

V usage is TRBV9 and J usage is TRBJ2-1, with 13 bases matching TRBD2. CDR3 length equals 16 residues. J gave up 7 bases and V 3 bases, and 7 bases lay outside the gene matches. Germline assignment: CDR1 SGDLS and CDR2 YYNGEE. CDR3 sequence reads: CASSARTSGSLNEQFF. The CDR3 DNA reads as TGTGCCAGCAGCGCGCGGACTAGCGGGAGCTTGAATGAGCAGTTCTTC.

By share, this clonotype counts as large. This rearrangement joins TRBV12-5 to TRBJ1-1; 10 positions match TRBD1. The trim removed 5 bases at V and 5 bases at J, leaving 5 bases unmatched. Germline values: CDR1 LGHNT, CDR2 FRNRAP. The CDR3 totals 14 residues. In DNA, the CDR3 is TGTGCTAGTGGTCCGGGACAGGGGCGGACTGAAGCTTTCTTT. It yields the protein CASGPGQGRTEAFF. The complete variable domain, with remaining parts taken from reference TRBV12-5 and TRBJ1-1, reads DARVTQTPRHKVTEMGQEVTMRCQPILGHNTVFWYRQTMMQGLELLAYFRNRAPLDDSGMPKDRFSAEMPDATLATLKIQPSEPRDSAVYFCASGPGQGRTEAFFGQGTRLTVV.

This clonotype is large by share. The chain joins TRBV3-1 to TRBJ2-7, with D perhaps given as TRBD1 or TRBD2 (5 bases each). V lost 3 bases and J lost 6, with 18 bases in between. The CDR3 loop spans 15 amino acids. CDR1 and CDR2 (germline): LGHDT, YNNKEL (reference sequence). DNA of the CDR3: TGTGCCAGCAGCCAGACGCTACGGGGCGTTGGCGAGCAGTACTTC. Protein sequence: CASSQTLRGVGEQYF.

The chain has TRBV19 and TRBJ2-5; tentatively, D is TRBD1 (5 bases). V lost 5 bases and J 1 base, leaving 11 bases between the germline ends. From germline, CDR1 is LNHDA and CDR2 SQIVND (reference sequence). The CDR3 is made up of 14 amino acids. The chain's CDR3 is CASSFDSSQETQYF. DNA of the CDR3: TGTGCCAGTAGTTTCGACAGCTCCCAAGAGACCCAGTACTTC.

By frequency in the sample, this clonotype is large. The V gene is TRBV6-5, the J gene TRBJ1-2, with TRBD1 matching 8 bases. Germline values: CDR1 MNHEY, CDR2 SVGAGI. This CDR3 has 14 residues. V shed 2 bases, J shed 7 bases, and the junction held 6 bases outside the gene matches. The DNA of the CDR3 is TGTGCCAGCAGTTACGGGCAGGGGGCGCTTGGCTACACCTTC. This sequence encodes CASSYGQGALGYTF.

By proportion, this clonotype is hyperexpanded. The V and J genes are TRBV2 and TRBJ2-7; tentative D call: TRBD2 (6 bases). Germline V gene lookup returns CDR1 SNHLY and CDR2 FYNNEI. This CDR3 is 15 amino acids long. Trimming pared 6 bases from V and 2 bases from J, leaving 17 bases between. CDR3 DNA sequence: TGTGCCAGCAGGCGACTCCCGGGAGCGGCCTACGAGCAGTACTTC. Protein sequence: CASRRLPGAAYEQYF.

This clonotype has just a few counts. The CDR3 DNA reads TGTGCCAGCAGCCCTCCCCGGAGGGGGAATGGAGATACGCAGTATTTT. Amino acids: CASSPPRRGNGDTQYF. The chain couples TRBV9 to TRBJ2-3, with D perhaps matching TRBD1 or TRBD2 (6 bases each). Looked up from germline, CDR1 is SGDLS and CDR2 is YYNGEE. V was cut by 4 bases and J by 5 bases, with 20 bases left in between. This CDR3 contains 16 residues.

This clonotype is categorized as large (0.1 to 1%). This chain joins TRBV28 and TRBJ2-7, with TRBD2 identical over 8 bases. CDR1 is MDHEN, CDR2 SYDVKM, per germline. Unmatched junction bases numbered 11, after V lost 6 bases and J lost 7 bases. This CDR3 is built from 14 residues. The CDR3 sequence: CASRLLGLGREQYF. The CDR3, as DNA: TGTGCCAGCAGGCTCCTGGGACTAGGCCGGGAGCAGTACTTC.

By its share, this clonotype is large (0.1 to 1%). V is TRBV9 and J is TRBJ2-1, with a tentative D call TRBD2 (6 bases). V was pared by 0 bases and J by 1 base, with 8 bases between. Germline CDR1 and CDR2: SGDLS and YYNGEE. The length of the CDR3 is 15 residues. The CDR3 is CASSVVGTSYNEQFF. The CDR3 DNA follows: TGTGCCAGCAGCGTAGTGGGGACTTCCTACAATGAGCAGTTCTTC. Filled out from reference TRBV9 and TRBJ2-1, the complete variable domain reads DSGVTQTPKHLITATGQRVTLRCSPRSGDLSVYWYQQSLDQGLQFLIQYYNGEERAKGNILERFSAQQFPDLHSELNLSSLELGDSALYFCASSVVGTSYNEQFFGPGTRLTVL.